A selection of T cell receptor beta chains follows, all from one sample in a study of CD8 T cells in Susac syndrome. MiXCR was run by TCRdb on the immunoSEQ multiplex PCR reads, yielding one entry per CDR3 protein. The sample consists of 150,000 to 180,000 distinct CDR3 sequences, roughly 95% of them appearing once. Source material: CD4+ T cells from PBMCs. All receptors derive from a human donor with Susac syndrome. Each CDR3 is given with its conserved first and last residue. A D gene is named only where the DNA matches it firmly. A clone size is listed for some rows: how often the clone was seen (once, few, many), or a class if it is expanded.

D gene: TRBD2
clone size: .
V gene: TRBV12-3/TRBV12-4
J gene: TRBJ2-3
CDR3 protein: CASGRLAGGTDTQYF
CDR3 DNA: TGTGCCTCCGGGAGGCTAGCGGGCGGCACAGATACGCAGTATTTT

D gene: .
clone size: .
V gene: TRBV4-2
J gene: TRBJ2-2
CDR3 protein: CASSQDGPQFANTGELFF
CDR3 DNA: TGTGCCAGCAGCCAAGACGGGCCCCAGTTCGCGAACACCGGGGAGCTGTTTTTT

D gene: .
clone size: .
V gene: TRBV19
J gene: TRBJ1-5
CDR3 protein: CASSYSFSNQPQHF
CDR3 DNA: TGTGCCAGTAGTTACAGTTTTAGCAATCAGCCCCAGCATTTT

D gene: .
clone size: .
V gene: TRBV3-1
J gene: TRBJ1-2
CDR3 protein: CASSQDGFYGYTF
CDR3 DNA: TGTGCCAGCAGCCAAGATGGCTTCTATGGCTACACCTTC

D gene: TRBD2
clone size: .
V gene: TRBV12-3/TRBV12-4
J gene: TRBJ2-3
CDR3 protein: CASSSRGGRTDTQYF
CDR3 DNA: TGTGCCAGCAGTTCGCGGGGGGGCCGGACAGATACGCAGTATTTT

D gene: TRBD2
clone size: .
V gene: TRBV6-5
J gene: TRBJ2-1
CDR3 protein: CASSTSGGVDNEQFF
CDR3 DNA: TGTGCCAGCAGCACTAGCGGGGGGGTGGACAATGAGCAGTTCTTC

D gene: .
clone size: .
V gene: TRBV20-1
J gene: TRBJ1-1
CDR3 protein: CSARAQGSLTEAFF
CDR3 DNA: TGCAGTGCTCGGGCACAGGGTAGTTTGACTGAAGCTTTCTTT

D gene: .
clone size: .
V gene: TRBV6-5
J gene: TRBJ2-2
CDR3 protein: CASSYRVTTRSTGELFF
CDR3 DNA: TGTGCCAGCAGTTATCGTGTTACGACGCGGAGTACCGGGGAGCTGTTTTTT

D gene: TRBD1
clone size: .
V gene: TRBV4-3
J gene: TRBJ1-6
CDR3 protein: CASSQTGTGAFSPLHF
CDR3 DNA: TGCGCCAGCAGCCAAACAGGAACAGGGGCCTTTTCACCCCTCCACTTT

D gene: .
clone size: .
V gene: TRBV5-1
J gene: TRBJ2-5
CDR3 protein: CASSSQGGPQETQYF
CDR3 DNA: TGCGCCAGCAGCTCACAGGGAGGACCCCAAGAGACCCAGTACTTC

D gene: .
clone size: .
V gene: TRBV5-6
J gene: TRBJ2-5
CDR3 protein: CASSLVLETQYF
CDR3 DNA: TGTGCCAGCAGCTTGGTGCTGGAGACCCAGTACTTC

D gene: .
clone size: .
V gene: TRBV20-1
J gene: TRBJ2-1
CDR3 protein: CGARRLGSAVEQFF
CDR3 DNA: TGCGGTGCTCGGCGGTTGGGCAGCGCAGTTGAGCAGTTCTTC

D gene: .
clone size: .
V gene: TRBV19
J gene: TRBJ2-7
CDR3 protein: CASSIEPNYEQYF
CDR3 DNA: TGTGCCAGTAGTATTGAACCCAACTACGAGCAGTACTTC

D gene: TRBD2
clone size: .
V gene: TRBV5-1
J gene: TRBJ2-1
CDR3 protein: CASSPERGGRNEQFF
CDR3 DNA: TGCGCCAGCAGCCCAGAGCGGGGGGGCCGCAATGAGCAGTTCTTC

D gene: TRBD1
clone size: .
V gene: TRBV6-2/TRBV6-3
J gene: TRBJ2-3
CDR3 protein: CASSPQGAIDTQYF
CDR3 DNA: TGTGCCAGCAGCCCACAGGGGGCGATCGATACGCAGTATTTT

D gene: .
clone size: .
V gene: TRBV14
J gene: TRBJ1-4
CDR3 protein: CASSFNTGPNEKLFF
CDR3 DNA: TGTGCCAGCAGTTTTAATACAGGGCCTAATGAAAAACTGTTTTTT

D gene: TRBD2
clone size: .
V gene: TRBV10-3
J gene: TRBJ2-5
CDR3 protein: CAIRATGGQETQYF
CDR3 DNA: TGTGCCATCAGGGCGACGGGAGGACAAGAGACCCAGTACTTC

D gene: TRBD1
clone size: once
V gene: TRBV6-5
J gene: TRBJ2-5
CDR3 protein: CASSYYRGNQETQYF
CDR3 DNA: TGTGCCAGCAGTTACTACAGGGGGAACCAAGAGACCCAGTACTTC

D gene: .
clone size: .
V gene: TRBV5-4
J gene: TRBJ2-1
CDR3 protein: CASSRASGDNEQFF
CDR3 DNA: TGTGCCAGCTCCCGGGCGTCCGGGGACAATGAGCAGTTCTTC

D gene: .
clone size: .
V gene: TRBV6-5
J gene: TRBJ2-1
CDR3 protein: CASSYRRASSYNEQFF
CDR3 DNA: TGTGCCAGCAGTTACAGGCGGGCCAGCTCCTACAATGAGCAGTTCTTC

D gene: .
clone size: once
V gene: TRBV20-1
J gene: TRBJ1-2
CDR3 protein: CSARGQGGGYTF
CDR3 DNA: TGCAGTGCTAGGGGCCAGGGCGGCGGCTACACCTTC

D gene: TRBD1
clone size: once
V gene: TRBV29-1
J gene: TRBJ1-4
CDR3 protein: CSVGGGRREKLFF
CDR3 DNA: TGCAGCGTTGGAGGGGGCAGGCGTGAAAAACTGTTTTTT

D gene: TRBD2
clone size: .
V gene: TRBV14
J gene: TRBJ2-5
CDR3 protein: CASSRAGTTNGKTQYF
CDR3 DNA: TGTGCCAGCAGCCGAGCCGGGACTACAAATGGGAAGACCCAGTACTTC

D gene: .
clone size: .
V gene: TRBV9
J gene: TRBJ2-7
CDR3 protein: CASSVGGPGTYEQYF
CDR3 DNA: TGTGCCAGCAGCGTAGGTGGACCGGGGACCTACGAGCAGTACTTC

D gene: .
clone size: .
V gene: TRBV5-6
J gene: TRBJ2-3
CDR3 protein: CASSLGEMRLAKDTQYF
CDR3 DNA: TGTGCCAGCAGCTTGGGGGAAATGAGGCTAGCGAAAGATACGCAGTATTTT

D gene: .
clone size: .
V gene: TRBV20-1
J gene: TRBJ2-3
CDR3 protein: CSARTGHTQYF
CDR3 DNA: TGCAGTGCTAGGACAGGCCACACGCAGTATTTT

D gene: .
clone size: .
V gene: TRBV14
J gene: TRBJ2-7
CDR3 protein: CASSPSSLPSYEQYF
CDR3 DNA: TGTGCCAGCAGCCCATCCTCTCTGCCCTCCTACGAGCAGTACTTC

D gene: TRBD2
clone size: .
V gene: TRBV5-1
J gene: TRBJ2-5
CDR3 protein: CASSIGLAGQTQYF
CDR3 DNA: TGCGCCAGCAGCATCGGACTAGCGGGTCAGACCCAGTACTTC

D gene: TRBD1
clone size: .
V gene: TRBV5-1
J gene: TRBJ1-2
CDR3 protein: CASDPGTGVNYGYTF
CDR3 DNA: TGCGCCAGCGACCCCGGGACAGGGGTAAACTATGGCTACACCTTC

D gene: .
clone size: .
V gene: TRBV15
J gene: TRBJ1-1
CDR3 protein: CATSRDSILNTEAFF
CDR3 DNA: TGTGCCACCAGCAGAGACAGCATCCTGAACACTGAAGCTTTCTTT

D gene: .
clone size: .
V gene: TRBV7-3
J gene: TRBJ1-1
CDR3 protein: CASSRQLSTEAFF
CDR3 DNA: TGTGCCAGCAGCCGACAGTTGAGCACTGAAGCTTTCTTT

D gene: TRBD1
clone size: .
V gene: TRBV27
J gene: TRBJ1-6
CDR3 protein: CASTSRTGWAGVPLHF
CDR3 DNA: TGTGCCAGCACTTCCAGGACAGGGTGGGCGGGGGTACCCCTCCACTTT

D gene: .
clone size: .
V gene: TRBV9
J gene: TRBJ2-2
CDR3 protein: CASSVLATGELFF
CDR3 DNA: TGTGCCAGCAGCGTCCTGGCAACCGGGGAGCTGTTTTTT

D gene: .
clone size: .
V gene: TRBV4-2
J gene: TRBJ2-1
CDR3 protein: CASSQDPQVYEQFF
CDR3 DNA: TGTGCCAGCAGCCAAGATCCACAGGTATATGAGCAGTTCTTC

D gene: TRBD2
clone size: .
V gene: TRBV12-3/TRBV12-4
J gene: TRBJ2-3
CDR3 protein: CASSLGLAGRTDTQYF
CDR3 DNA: TGTGCCAGCAGTTTGGGACTAGCGGGTCGCACAGATACGCAGTATTTT